A selection of T cell receptor beta chains follows, all from one sample in a study of blood T cell repertoires in COVID-19. Some clones are missing from TCRdb's copy, which holds only in-frame ones; the method was immunoSEQ multiplex PCR. The data contain 80,000 to 100,000 clones, over 70% of them singletons. The source material was peripheral blood. The receptors were sampled from a man in his 60s with acute or convalescent COVID-19. Each CDR3 is given with its conserved first and last residue. The D gene is left open where the match is weak. Rows may omit the clone size; those that give it use once, few, many or a size class.

>.|TRBV4-1|.
CASSRDTFYEQYF
>.|TRBV24-1|.
CATSSAEDTQYF
>.|TRBV5-1|TRBD2
CASSLRLAGEETQYF
>.|TRBV7-2|TRBD1
CASSPDRGLNTQYF
>once|TRBV24-1|TRBD2
CATSDHATSGTKDEQFF
>.|TRBV27|.
CASSYRQGTYGYTF
>.|TRBV5-6|TRBD1
CASSLVPGQTYEQYF
>.|TRBV21-1|.
CASSKALSGRDDYEQYF
>.|TRBV9|TRBD2
CASSVGSGRAGETQYF
>.|TRBV11-3|.
CASSKPGKGETQYF
>.|TRBV27|.
CASSLSYGTNEKLFF
>.|TRBV5-4|.
CASSQLRTGTFQETQYF
>.|TRBV18|TRBD1
CASSVTGGRDNSNQPQHF
>.|TRBV11-2|.
CASSSIGEQYF
>.|TRBV6-2/TRBV6-3|.
CASSMAEGYVQYF
>few|TRBV6-5|TRBD1
CASKRTGSFNEQFF